This T cell receptor (beta chain) emerged from a study of shared clonotypes between healthy human individuals. The CDR3 is 14 amino acids. Germline V gene data show CDR1 as MNHNS and CDR2 as SASEGT. V lost 8 bases and J lost 3, with 17 bases in between. CD45RO-negative cells were positively selected for CCR7, leaving out terminally differentiated effector memory CD45RA+ cells. Profiled with immunoSEQ multiplex PCR; TCRdb holds only in-frame clones, not every one. Of roughly 2 million clones in the sample, less than 95% were seen once. The chain links TRBV6-1 to TRBJ2-7; D uncertain. Sequencing used naive CD8+ T cells sorted from blood. The sequence came from a man between 18 and 29 years old in good health. CDR3 sequence (DNA): TGTGCCAGCGGAAAAAATCTGGGGAACTACGAGCAGTACTTC. Protein sequence: CASGKNLGNYEQYF.